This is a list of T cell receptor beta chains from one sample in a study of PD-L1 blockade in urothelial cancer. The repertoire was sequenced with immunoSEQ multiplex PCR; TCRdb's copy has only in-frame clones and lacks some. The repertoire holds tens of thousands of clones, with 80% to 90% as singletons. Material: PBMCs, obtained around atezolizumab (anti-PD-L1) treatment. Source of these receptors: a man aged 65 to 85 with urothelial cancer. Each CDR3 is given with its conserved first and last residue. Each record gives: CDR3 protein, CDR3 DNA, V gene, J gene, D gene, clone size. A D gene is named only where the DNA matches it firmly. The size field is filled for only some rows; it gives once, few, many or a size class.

CDR3 protein: CASSERGLAGGNEQFF
CDR3 DNA: TGTGCCAGCAGTGAAAGAGGACTAGCGGGAGGGAATGAGCAGTTCTTC
V gene: TRBV6-4
J gene: TRBJ2-1
D gene: TRBD2
clone size: NA

CDR3 protein: CAITTDREGGYTF
CDR3 DNA: TGTGCCATCACCACGGACAGGGAGGGAGGCTACACCTTC
V gene: TRBV10-3
J gene: TRBJ1-2
D gene: TRBD1
clone size: NA

CDR3 protein: CASRDRGRKLTQYF
CDR3 DNA: TGTGCCAGCAGGGACAGGGGGCGGAAGTTGACCCAGTACTTC
V gene: TRBV28
J gene: TRBJ2-5
D gene: TRBD1
clone size: NA

CDR3 protein: CASSPRQVNEKLFF
CDR3 DNA: TGCGCCAGCAGCCCGCGACAGGTTAATGAAAAACTGTTTTTT
V gene: TRBV4-1
J gene: TRBJ1-4
D gene: NA
clone size: NA

CDR3 protein: CASSSGPKGILNTEAFF
CDR3 DNA: TGTGCCAGCAGCTCAGGGCCAAAGGGTATTCTAAACACTGAAGCTTTCTTT
V gene: TRBV5-4
J gene: TRBJ1-1
D gene: NA
clone size: NA

CDR3 protein: CASSLGETSGSPTWDEQFF
CDR3 DNA: TGTGCCAGCAGCTTAGGTGAGACTAGCGGGAGCCCTACGTGGGATGAGCAGTTCTTC
V gene: TRBV7-3
J gene: TRBJ2-1
D gene: TRBD2
clone size: once

CDR3 protein: CASSPNSQETQYF
CDR3 DNA: TGTGCCAGCTCACCAAACAGTCAAGAGACCCAGTACTTC
V gene: TRBV18
J gene: TRBJ2-5
D gene: NA
clone size: NA

CDR3 protein: CASSVDPGQETQYF
CDR3 DNA: TGTGCCAGCAGCGTAGATCCGGGACAAGAGACCCAGTACTTC
V gene: TRBV9
J gene: TRBJ2-5
D gene: NA
clone size: NA

CDR3 protein: CASGIGGYEQYF
CDR3 DNA: TGTGCCAGCGGAATAGGAGGGTACGAGCAGTACTTC
V gene: TRBV6-1
J gene: TRBJ2-7
D gene: NA
clone size: NA

CDR3 protein: CASTRDYTGELFF
CDR3 DNA: TGTGCATCCACGCGGGACTACACCGGGGAGCTGTTTTTT
V gene: TRBV10-3
J gene: TRBJ2-2
D gene: NA
clone size: once

CDR3 protein: CASSLQGPYQPQHF
CDR3 DNA: TGTGCCAGCAGTCTTCAGGGTCCTTATCAGCCCCAGCATTTT
V gene: TRBV27
J gene: TRBJ1-5
D gene: NA
clone size: NA

CDR3 protein: CASSLDMNTEAFF
CDR3 DNA: TGTGCCAGCAGCTTAGATATGAACACTGAAGCTTTCTTT
V gene: TRBV7-2
J gene: TRBJ1-1
D gene: NA
clone size: NA

CDR3 protein: CASSPNPTGQPQHF
CDR3 DNA: TGTGCCAGCAGCCCCAACCCGACAGGTCAGCCCCAGCATTTT
V gene: TRBV11-3
J gene: TRBJ1-5
D gene: NA
clone size: NA

CDR3 protein: CASSLDSPGGGYEKLFF
CDR3 DNA: TGTGCCAGCAGCTTAGATAGTCCGGGGGGGGGATATGAAAAACTGTTTTTT
V gene: TRBV7-2
J gene: TRBJ1-4
D gene: NA
clone size: NA

CDR3 protein: CASSTSGTYSNQPQHF
CDR3 DNA: TGTGCCAGTAGTACCTCAGGTACCTATAGCAATCAGCCCCAGCATTTT
V gene: TRBV19
J gene: TRBJ1-5
D gene: NA
clone size: NA

CDR3 protein: CATGLAGSYEQYF
CDR3 DNA: TGTGCCACGGGACTAGCGGGAAGTTACGAGCAGTACTTC
V gene: TRBV6-6
J gene: TRBJ2-7
D gene: TRBD2
clone size: once

CDR3 protein: CASSDPTGTGEDEKLFF
CDR3 DNA: TGCGCCAGCAGCGACCCGACAGGGACAGGGGAAGATGAAAAACTGTTTTTT
V gene: TRBV5-1
J gene: TRBJ1-4
D gene: TRBD1
clone size: NA

CDR3 protein: CASSRSWEGTDTQYF
CDR3 DNA: TGTGCCAGCAGTCGATCGTGGGAGGGCACAGATACGCAGTATTTT
V gene: TRBV27
J gene: TRBJ2-3
D gene: NA
clone size: NA

CDR3 protein: CASSRGQGAYEQYF
CDR3 DNA: TGTGCCAGCAGTAGGGGACAGGGGGCCTACGAGCAGTACTTC
V gene: TRBV6-5
J gene: TRBJ2-7
D gene: TRBD1
clone size: NA

CDR3 protein: CASSSGQGITGELFF
CDR3 DNA: TGTGCCAGCAGCTCGGGACAGGGAATCACCGGGGAGCTGTTTTTT
V gene: TRBV5-5
J gene: TRBJ2-2
D gene: TRBD1
clone size: few

CDR3 protein: CASSPVWSGVPYEQYF
CDR3 DNA: TGTGCCAGCAGTCCCGTTTGGAGCGGGGTCCCCTACGAGCAGTACTTC
V gene: TRBV27
J gene: TRBJ2-7
D gene: TRBD2
clone size: once

CDR3 protein: CASRSLTTRGNEQFF
CDR3 DNA: TGTGCCAGTAGATCTCTGACTACCAGGGGAAATGAGCAGTTCTTC
V gene: TRBV19
J gene: TRBJ2-1
D gene: NA
clone size: NA

CDR3 protein: CASSKARAGVRGNTDTQYF
CDR3 DNA: TGTGCCAGCAGCAAAGCGCGAGCGGGAGTTAGAGGGAACACAGATACGCAGTATTTT
V gene: TRBV21-1
J gene: TRBJ2-3
D gene: NA
clone size: NA

CDR3 protein: CASSLSGNEQYF
CDR3 DNA: TGTGCCAGCAGCTTATCCGGGAACGAGCAGTACTTC
V gene: TRBV7-6
J gene: TRBJ2-7
D gene: NA
clone size: NA

CDR3 protein: CASSLVLMNTEAFF
CDR3 DNA: TGTGCCAGCAGCTTAGTATTAATGAACACTGAAGCTTTCTTT
V gene: TRBV7-2
J gene: TRBJ1-1
D gene: NA
clone size: NA

CDR3 protein: CASSRTGEVGNTIYF
CDR3 DNA: TGTGCCAGCAGCAGAACAGGGGAAGTTGGAAACACCATATATTTT
V gene: TRBV6-1
J gene: TRBJ1-3
D gene: TRBD1
clone size: NA

CDR3 protein: CASSVDPGHEITEAFF
CDR3 DNA: TGTGCCAGCAGCGTAGACCCGGGACATGAAATCACTGAAGCTTTCTTT
V gene: TRBV9
J gene: TRBJ1-1
D gene: NA
clone size: once

CDR3 protein: CASSSGTGVNTEAFF
CDR3 DNA: TGTGCCAGCAGTTCGGGGACAGGGGTGAACACTGAAGCTTTCTTT
V gene: TRBV27
J gene: TRBJ1-1
D gene: TRBD1
clone size: NA

CDR3 protein: CASSTRDSSYNEQFF
CDR3 DNA: TGTGCCAGCAGCACCCGGGACAGCTCCTACAATGAGCAGTTCTTC
V gene: TRBV9
J gene: TRBJ2-1
D gene: TRBD1
clone size: NA

CDR3 protein: CASSNERGQYF
CDR3 DNA: TGTGCCAGCAGCAACGAACGAGGGCAGTACTTC
V gene: TRBV6-1
J gene: TRBJ2-7
D gene: NA
clone size: once

CDR3 protein: CASSISRGGGYTF
CDR3 DNA: TGTGCCAGTAGTATTTCTCGAGGTGGTGGCTACACCTTC
V gene: TRBV19
J gene: TRBJ1-2
D gene: NA
clone size: NA

CDR3 protein: CASTVQGRGNTEAFF
CDR3 DNA: TGTGCCAGCACCGTACAGGGGCGGGGGAACACTGAAGCTTTCTTT
V gene: TRBV28
J gene: TRBJ1-1
D gene: TRBD1
clone size: NA

CDR3 protein: CASSGSSGSVYEQYF
CDR3 DNA: TGTGCCAGCAGCGGGTCAAGCGGGAGTGTCTACGAGCAGTACTTC
V gene: TRBV9
J gene: TRBJ2-7
D gene: TRBD2
clone size: NA

CDR3 protein: CASSQLAGGTGELFF
CDR3 DNA: TGCGCCAGCAGCCAACTAGCGGGAGGAACCGGGGAGCTGTTTTTT
V gene: TRBV5-1
J gene: TRBJ2-2
D gene: TRBD2
clone size: NA

CDR3 protein: CASSQGLAGVGTDTQYF
CDR3 DNA: TGCGCCAGCAGCCAAGGCTTAGCGGGAGTCGGTACAGATACGCAGTATTTT
V gene: TRBV4-1
J gene: TRBJ2-3
D gene: TRBD2
clone size: once

CDR3 protein: CASSQEVRGSTDTQYF
CDR3 DNA: TGTGCCAGCAGCCAAGAAGTTCGCGGAAGCACAGATACGCAGTATTTT
V gene: TRBV14
J gene: TRBJ2-3
D gene: NA
clone size: NA

CDR3 protein: CASSTGQGASYEQYF
CDR3 DNA: TGTGCCAGCAGTACCGGACAGGGGGCGTCCTACGAGCAGTACTTC
V gene: TRBV25-1
J gene: TRBJ2-7
D gene: TRBD1
clone size: NA

CDR3 protein: CASSVLADTQYF
CDR3 DNA: TGTGCCAGTAGTGTACTAGCAGATACGCAGTATTTT
V gene: TRBV19
J gene: TRBJ2-3
D gene: NA
clone size: NA

CDR3 protein: CASSPFSGDTGELFF
CDR3 DNA: TGTGCCAGCAGTCCATTCAGCGGGGACACCGGGGAGCTGTTTTTT
V gene: TRBV6-5
J gene: TRBJ2-2
D gene: TRBD2
clone size: NA

CDR3 protein: CATSLDSYNQPQHF
CDR3 DNA: TGTGCCACCAGCCTTGACAGCTACAATCAGCCCCAGCATTTT
V gene: TRBV15
J gene: TRBJ1-5
D gene: NA
clone size: NA

CDR3 protein: CASSPGGPNREGYTF
CDR3 DNA: TGTGCCAGCAGCCCGGGAGGCCCCAATAGGGAAGGCTACACCTTC
V gene: TRBV7-2
J gene: TRBJ1-2
D gene: NA
clone size: NA

CDR3 protein: CASSFGWDQPQHF
CDR3 DNA: TGTGCCAGCAGCTTCGGGTGGGATCAGCCCCAGCATTTT
V gene: TRBV11-3
J gene: TRBJ1-5
D gene: NA
clone size: NA

CDR3 protein: CASSPERGNTEAFF
CDR3 DNA: TGCGCCAGCAGCCCGGAAAGGGGGAACACTGAAGCTTTCTTT
V gene: TRBV5-1
J gene: TRBJ1-1
D gene: NA
clone size: NA